The clone carrying this T cell receptor beta chain came up many times. This sample stems from a study of T cells in Graves' hyperthyroidism and ophthalmopathy. Researchers defined stable Graves' hyperthyroidism as no ophthalmopathy progression within 18 months. It was around 10 ml of fresh peripheral blood that supplied the PBMCs. RNA transcripts were the template for amplifying TCR beta CDR3 regions. A set of HTBI primers served as the primers for a first-round RT-PCR of the TCR CDR3. Each CDR3 protein is one row after TCRdb ran MiXCR on the multiplex PCR reads. The sample contains about 350,000 distinct CDR3 sequences, around 14% of which appear only once. Specimen: blood. The source is a woman aged 25 to 45 with Graves' hyperthyroidism.

This chain's CDR3 is CASTAGTSGISKQFF. The CDR3 coding sequence is TGTGCCAGCACCGCCGGGACTAGCGGGATTTCGAAGCAGTTCTTC. The rearrangement uses TRBV27 and TRBJ2-1, with 13 bases fitting TRBD2. Germline CDR1 MNHEY, CDR2 SMNVEV (reference sequence). The CDR3 contains 15 residues. The V and J ends lost 7 bases and 11 bases, in that order; junction bases with no gene match: 11.